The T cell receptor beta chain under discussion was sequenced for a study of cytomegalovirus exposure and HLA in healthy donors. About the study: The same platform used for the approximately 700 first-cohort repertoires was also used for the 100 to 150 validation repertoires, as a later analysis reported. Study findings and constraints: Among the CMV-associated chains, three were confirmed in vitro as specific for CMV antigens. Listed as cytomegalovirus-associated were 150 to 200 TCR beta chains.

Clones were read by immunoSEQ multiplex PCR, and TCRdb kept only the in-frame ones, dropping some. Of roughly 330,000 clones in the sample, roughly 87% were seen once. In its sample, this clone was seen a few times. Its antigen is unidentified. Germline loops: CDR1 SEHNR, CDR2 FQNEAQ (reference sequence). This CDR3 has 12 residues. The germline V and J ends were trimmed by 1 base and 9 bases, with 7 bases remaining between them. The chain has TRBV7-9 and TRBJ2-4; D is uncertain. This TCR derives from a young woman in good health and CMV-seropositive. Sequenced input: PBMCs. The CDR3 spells CASSLVDVIQYF. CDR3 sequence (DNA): TGTGCCAGCAGCTTAGTTGACGTCATTCAGTACTTC.